These T cell receptor beta chains were read from a single sample in a study of control samples from healthy donors and cancer patients. Data came from immunoSEQ multiplex PCR; TCRdb stores just in-frame clones and leaves some out. Of under 65,000 clones detected, around 87% appear once; the ten largest clones hold roughly 13%. What was sequenced was PBMCs. Every receptor here comes from a woman aged 55-70 years with lung cancer. The CDR3 runs from the conserved cysteine through the conserved F or W. Fields, in order: clone size, D gene, J gene, V gene, CDR3 DNA, CDR3 protein. D genes are given only for firm matches. Clone size is shown for a subset of rows, as once, few, many or a class of expanded clone.

.,.,TRBJ1-1,TRBV19,TGTGCCAGTAGTATAGGGACTAACACTGAAGCTTTCTTT,CASSIGTNTEAFF
.,.,TRBJ1-3,TRBV5-1,TGCGCCAGCAGCTTGCAGGGAGGAGGAGGAAACACCATATATTTT,CASSLQGGGGNTIYF
.,.,TRBJ1-1,TRBV11-2,TGTGCCAGCAGCTCCTTCCCCCCGAACACTGAAGCTTTCTTT,CASSSFPPNTEAFF
.,.,TRBJ2-5,TRBV4-2,TGTGCCAGCAGCCAAGAAGGCAGAAGCCGACAAGAGACCCAGTACTTC,CASSQEGRSRQETQYF
.,.,TRBJ2-5,TRBV4-1,TGCGCCAGCAGCCAAGGTTCCCAGGGCGCGACCCAGTACTTC,CASSQGSQGATQYF
once,TRBD2,TRBJ2-7,TRBV19,TGTGCCAGTAGTTTAGCGGGAGTTCTCCGCGAGCAGTACTTC,CASSLAGVLREQYF
.,TRBD1,TRBJ1-5,TRBV19,TGTGCCACCACGGGGGACAGGGGGGGAAGCCAGCCCCAGCATTTT,CATTGDRGGSQPQHF
.,.,TRBJ2-7,TRBV6-5,TGTGCCAGCAGTTTCAGGAGCTCCTACGAGCAGTACTTC,CASSFRSSYEQYF
.,.,TRBJ2-7,TRBV4-1,TGCGCCAGCAGGCTCGACGGCTACGAGCAGTACTTC,CASRLDGYEQYF
.,.,TRBJ2-2,TRBV2,TGTGCCAGCCGAGGGACTGGGAACACCGGGGAGCTGTTTTTT,CASRGTGNTGELFF
.,.,TRBJ2-7,TRBV7-8,TGTGCCAGCAGCTCGACCCCCTCCTACGAGCAGTACTTC,CASSSTPSYEQYF
.,.,TRBJ2-5,TRBV10-2,TGCGCTACTCGGACAGTCCAAGAGACCCAGTACTTC,CATRTVQETQYF
.,TRBD1,TRBJ1-5,TRBV28,TGTGCCAGCAGTTTTCTGGACAGGGCACGCAATCAGCCCCAGCATTTT,CASSFLDRARNQPQHF
.,.,TRBJ1-3,TRBV3-1/TRBV3-2,TGTGCCAGCACCACCGGCGGGTCCGGAAACACCATATATTTT,CASTTGGSGNTIYF
.,TRBD2,TRBJ2-5,TRBV7-2,TGTGCCAGCAGCCCTAGCGGGAGGCTTTCGGGGGAGACCCAGTACTTC,CASSPSGRLSGETQYF
.,.,TRBJ2-7,TRBV4-1,TGCGCCAGCAGCCAAGATGGGGGGTTCGGGCCAACCTACGAGCAGTACTTC,CASSQDGGFGPTYEQYF
.,TRBD1,TRBJ2-1,TRBV27,TGTGCCAGCAGCCCAGGACAGGGGGCGGTAAATGAGCAGTTCTTC,CASSPGQGAVNEQFF
.,TRBD1,TRBJ2-7,TRBV5-6,TGTGCCAGCAGCTTTTGGGACAGAACCTACGAGCAGTACTTC,CASSFWDRTYEQYF
once,.,TRBJ1-6,TRBV10-3,TGTGCCATCACCCATGATGGGGGACGGTCCTATAATTCACCCCTCCACTTT,CAITHDGGRSYNSPLHF
.,TRBD2,TRBJ2-5,TRBV18,TGTGCCAGCTCACCAAGACTAGCGGGGGTGGAGACCCAGTACTTC,CASSPRLAGVETQYF
.,.,TRBJ1-5,TRBV6-5,TGTGCCAGCAGTTACTCAGCTCAGCAGCCCCAGCATTTT,CASSYSAQQPQHF